This T cell receptor (beta chain) comes out of a study of human T cells and chemical hapten exposure. Study context: An area of 2 cm by less than 2.5 cm on upper inner arm skin received 2% DPC for sensitization. Slight differences in pooled library volume were the main source of varying TCR yields across samples.

V was clipped by 10 bases and J by 2 bases; unmatched bases: 20. Germline values: CDR1 LNHDA, CDR2 SQIVND (reference sequence). The CDR3 runs 18 residues. Indicated time point: patch test 1, 2 weeks after DPC sensitization. Sample treatment: therapeutic diphenylcyclopropenone sensitization with weekly scalp DPC. Individual cDNA molecules (in the library) carried attached unique molecular identifiers. From the RACE reads, TCRdb called clonotypes with MiXCR, one entry per CDR3 protein. In the table there are around 75,000 distinct CDR3 sequences, approximately 12% of which are singletons. The chain is built from TRBV19 and TRBJ1-5, with 7 nucleotides matching TRBD1. The sequenced sample was whole blood, obtained in connection with sensitization to the hapten diphenylcyclopropenone (DPC). The receptor's source is a woman aged 60-75 years with alopecia areata. Some clones in this sample may be carry-over from other donors' samples. In nucleotides, the CDR3 is TGTGCCACAGGGGGATGGGGGGCCGGTGGAATTCGCAATCAGCCCCAGCATTTT. Its protein is CATGGWGAGGIRNQPQHF.